The clone carrying this T cell receptor beta chain was picked up many times. Template material for amplifying TCR beta CDR3 regions consisted of RNA transcripts. The primer set for the first-round RT-PCR of the TCR CDR3 was HTBI. TCRdb re-called the multiplex PCR reads with MiXCR, one entry per CDR3 protein. The sample records 360,000 or so distinct CDR3 sequences, roughly 19% being singletons. Germline CDR1 and CDR2: SGHAT and FQNNGV. V lost 0 bases and J 2 bases, leaving 11 bases between the germline ends. The CDR3 is 16 amino acids. This entry belongs to a study of T cells in Graves' hyperthyroidism and ophthalmopathy. The overall study: Any treatment followed the collection of peripheral blood at initial diagnosis.

PBMCs were sourced from more than 7.5 ml fresh peripheral blood. The TCR comes from a woman between 18 and 29 years old with Graves' hyperthyroidism. The source material was blood. This chain joins TRBV11-2 and TRBJ1-5; no reliable D call. The CDR3 region is CASSLDRGGGNQPQHF. The CDR3, as DNA: TGTGCCAGCAGCTTAGATCGGGGTGGGGGCAATCAGCCCCAGCATTTT. The whole variable domain, remainder taken from reference TRBV11-2 and TRBJ1-5, is EAGVAQSPRYKIIEKRQSVAFWCNPISGHATLYWYQQILGQGPKLLIQFQNNGVVDDSQLPKDRFSAERLKGVDSTLKIQPAKLEDSAVYLCASSLDRGGGNQPQHFGDGTRLSIL.